The T cell receptor beta chain described here comes from a study of technical replicates of blood from several donors. Measured with immunoSEQ multiplex PCR; TCRdb has only the in-frame clones, and not every one. The sample holds approximately 79,000 clones, around 97% seen once. Trimming cost V 6 bases and J 1 base, with 12 bases left between them. Germline V lookup: CDR1 SNHLY, CDR2 FYNNEI. This CDR3 is built from 14 residues. Input material: T cells isolated from PBMCs. This chain joins TRBV2 and TRBJ2-5; D is ambiguous. The receptor was derived from a human donor in good health. The CDR3 coding sequence is TGTGCCAGCAGCGCTCACACGCTCCAAGAGACCCAGTACTTC. Translated, it gives CASSAHTLQETQYF.